Sequencing of this T cell receptor (beta chain) was carried out in a study of type 1 and type 2 diabetes patients. Background on the study: The cohort mixed type 1 diabetes, type 2 diabetes and nondiabetic donors. Magnetic bead positive selection isolated CD4+ or CD8+ T cells from PBMCs.

PCR was run on genomic DNA. A primer set of 30 forward and 13 reverse primers amplified the CDR3. MiXCR, run by TCRdb on the multiplex PCR reads, gives a single entry per CDR3 protein. The table includes about 290,000 distinct CDR3 sequences, roughly 48% detected once. Standard classification criteria confirmed type 1 or type 2 diabetes in all patients. The sequenced sample was peripheral blood mononuclear cells (PBMCs). The TCR originated in a man between 18 and 35 years old with type 2 diabetes.

The CDR3 bases are TGTGCCAGCAGTTCCCTCCTACGGGGACACTTCTCTCACGAGCAGTACTTC. Its protein product is CASSSLLRGHFSHEQYF. The chain recombines TRBV27 with TRBJ2-7; D may be TRBD1 (6 bases). Germline V gives CDR1 MNHEY, CDR2 SMNVEV (reference sequence). V was cut by 4 bases and J by 5 bases, with 24 bases left in between. The CDR3 totals 17 residues.